The present T cell receptor (beta chain) was sequenced within a study of CD8 T cells in Susac syndrome. V was trimmed by 4 bases and J by 1 base, leaving 13 bases between them. This CDR3 spans 15 amino acids. Germline values: CDR1 SQVTM, CDR2 ANQGSEA. After extraction with the RNeasy kit, roughly 0.5 to 1 ug of the RNA was reverse transcribed using random hexamers. TCRdb processed the immunoSEQ multiplex PCR reads anew with MiXCR; each CDR3 protein has one entry. Among some 120,000 distinct CDR3 sequences listed, approximately 94% were seen once. The sequence came from a human donor with multiple sclerosis. The chain joins TRBV29-1 to TRBJ2-2, with D maybe TRBD1 (6 bases). The specimen sequenced was CD4+ T cells from PBMCs. CDR3 amino acids: CSVVTGTMNTGELFF. DNA of the CDR3: TGCAGCGTTGTCACAGGGACAATGAACACCGGGGAGCTGTTTTTT.